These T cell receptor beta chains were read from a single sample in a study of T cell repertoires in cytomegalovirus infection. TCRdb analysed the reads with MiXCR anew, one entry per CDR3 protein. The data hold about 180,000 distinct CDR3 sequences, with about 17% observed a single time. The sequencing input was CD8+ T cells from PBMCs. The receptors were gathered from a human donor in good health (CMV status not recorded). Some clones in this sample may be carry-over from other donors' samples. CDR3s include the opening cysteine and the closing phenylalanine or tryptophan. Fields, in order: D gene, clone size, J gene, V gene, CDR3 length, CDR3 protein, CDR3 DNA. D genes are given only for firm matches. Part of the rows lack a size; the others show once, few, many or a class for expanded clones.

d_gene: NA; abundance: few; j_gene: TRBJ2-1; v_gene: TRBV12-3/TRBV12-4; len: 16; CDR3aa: CASSPPGLATYNEQFF; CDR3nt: TGTGCCAGCAGTCCACCGGGACTGGCAACCTACAATGAGCAGTTCTTC
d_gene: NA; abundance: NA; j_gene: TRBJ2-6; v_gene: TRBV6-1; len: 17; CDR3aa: CASSGPPDSNRANVLTF; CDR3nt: TGTGCCAGCAGTGGACCACCGGACAGCAATAGGGCCAACGTCCTGACTTTC
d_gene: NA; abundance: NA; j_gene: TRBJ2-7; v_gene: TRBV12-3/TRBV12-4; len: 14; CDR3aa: CASSLSGAPYEQYF; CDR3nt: TGTGCCAGCAGTTTATCAGGGGCCCCCTACGAGCAGTACTTC
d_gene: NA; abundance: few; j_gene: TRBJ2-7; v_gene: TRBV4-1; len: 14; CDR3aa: CASSQEEARDEQYF; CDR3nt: TGCGCCAGCAGCCAAGAGGAGGCTAGGGACGAGCAGTACTTC
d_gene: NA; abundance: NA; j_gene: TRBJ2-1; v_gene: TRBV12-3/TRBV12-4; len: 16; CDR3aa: CASSPPGLTGYNEQFF; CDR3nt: TGTGCCAGCAGTCCTCCTGGCCTCACAGGGTACAATGAGCAGTTCTTC
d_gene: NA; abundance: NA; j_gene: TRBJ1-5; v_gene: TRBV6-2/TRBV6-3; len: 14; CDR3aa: CASSTPGVGQPQHF; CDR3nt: TGTGCCAGCAGCACCCCAGGGGTTGGTCAGCCCCAGCATTTT
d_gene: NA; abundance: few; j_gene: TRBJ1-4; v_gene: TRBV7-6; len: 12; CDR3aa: CASSLDGDKLFF; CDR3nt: TGTGCCAGCAGCTTAGACGGGGATAAACTGTTTTTT
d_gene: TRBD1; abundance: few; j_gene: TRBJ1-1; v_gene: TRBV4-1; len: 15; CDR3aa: CASSQPGQQNTEAFF; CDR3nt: TGCGCCAGCAGCCAGCCGGGACAGCAGAACACTGAAGCTTTCTTT
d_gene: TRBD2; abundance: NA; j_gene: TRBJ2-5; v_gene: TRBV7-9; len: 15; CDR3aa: CASSLEVAGEETQYF; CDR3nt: TGTGCCAGCAGCTTAGAGGTAGCGGGGGAAGAGACCCAGTACTTC
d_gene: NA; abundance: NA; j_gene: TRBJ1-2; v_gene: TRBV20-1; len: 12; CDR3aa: CSATRDGYGYTF; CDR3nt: TGCAGTGCTACCCGGGACGGCTATGGCTACACCTTC
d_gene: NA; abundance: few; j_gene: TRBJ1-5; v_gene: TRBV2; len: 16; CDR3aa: CASSDPTHHSNQPQHF; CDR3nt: TGTGCCAGCAGTGACCCGACACACCATAGCAATCAGCCCCAGCATTTT
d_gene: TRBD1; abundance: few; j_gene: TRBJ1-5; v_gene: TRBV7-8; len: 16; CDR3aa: CASSFSMGQGTQPQHF; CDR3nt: TGTGCCAGCAGCTTTTCTATGGGACAGGGCACTCAGCCCCAGCATTTT
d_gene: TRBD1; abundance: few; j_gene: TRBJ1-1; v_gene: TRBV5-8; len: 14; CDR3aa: CASSFIGTGEEAFF; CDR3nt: TGTGCCAGCAGCTTCATCGGGACAGGGGAGGAAGCTTTCTTT
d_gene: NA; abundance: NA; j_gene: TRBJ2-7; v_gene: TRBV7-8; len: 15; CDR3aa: CASSSHRGTLREQYF; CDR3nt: TGTGCCAGCAGCTCCCACAGAGGGACTTTACGAGAGCAGTACTTC
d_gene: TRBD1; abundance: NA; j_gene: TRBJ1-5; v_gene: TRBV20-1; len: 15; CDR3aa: CSARVDRGGNQPQHF; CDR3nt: TGCAGTGCTAGAGTTGACAGGGGGGGCAATCAGCCCCAGCATTTT
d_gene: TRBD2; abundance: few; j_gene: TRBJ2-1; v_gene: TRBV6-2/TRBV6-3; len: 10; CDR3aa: CAIGGFEQFF; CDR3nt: TGTGCGATCGGGGGGTTTGAGCAGTTCTTC
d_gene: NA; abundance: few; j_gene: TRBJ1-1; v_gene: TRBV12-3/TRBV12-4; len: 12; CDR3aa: CASSLGTYEAFF; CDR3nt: TGTGCCAGCAGTTTGGGCACCTATGAAGCTTTCTTT
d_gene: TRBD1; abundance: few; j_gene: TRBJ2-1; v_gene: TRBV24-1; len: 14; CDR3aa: CATVGQQGADEQFF; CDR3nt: TGTGCCACCGTGGGGCAACAGGGGGCGGATGAGCAGTTCTTC
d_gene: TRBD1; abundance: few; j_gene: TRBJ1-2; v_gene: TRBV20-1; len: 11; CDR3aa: CSARAGGGYTF; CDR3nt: TGCAGTGCTAGAGCAGGGGGTGGCTACACCTTC
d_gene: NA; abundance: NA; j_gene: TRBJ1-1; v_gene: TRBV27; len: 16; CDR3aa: CASSPGTGRANTEAFF; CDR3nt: TGTGCCAGCAGTCCCGGAACGGGACGGGCGAACACTGAAGCTTTCTTT
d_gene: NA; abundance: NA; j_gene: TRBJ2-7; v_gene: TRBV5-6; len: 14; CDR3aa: CASRRTGLKYEQYF; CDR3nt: TGTGCCAGCAGAAGAACAGGGTTAAAATACGAGCAGTACTTC
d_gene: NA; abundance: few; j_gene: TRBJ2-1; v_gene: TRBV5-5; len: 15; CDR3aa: CASSGVASSYNEQFF; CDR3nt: TGTGCCAGCAGCGGGGTGGCTAGCTCCTACAATGAGCAGTTCTTC
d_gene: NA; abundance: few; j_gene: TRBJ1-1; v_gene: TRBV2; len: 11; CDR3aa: CASSEHRESLF; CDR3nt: TGTGCCAGCAGTGAACACAGGGAAAGTCTCTTT
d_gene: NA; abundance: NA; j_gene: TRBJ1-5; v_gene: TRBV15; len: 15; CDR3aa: CATSSPGSLDQPQHF; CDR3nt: TGTGCCACCAGCAGTCCGGGCAGTCTCGATCAGCCCCAGCATTTT
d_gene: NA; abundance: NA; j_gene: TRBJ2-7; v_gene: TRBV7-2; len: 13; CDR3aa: CASSFRDNYEQYF; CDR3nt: TGTGCCAGCAGCTTCCGGGACAACTACGAGCAGTACTTC
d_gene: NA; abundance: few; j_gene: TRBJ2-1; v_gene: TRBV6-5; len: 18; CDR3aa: CASSYPREGGRSYNEQFF; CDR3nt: TGTGCCAGCAGTTACCCGCGTGAGGGGGGGCGCTCCTACAATGAGCAGTTCTTC
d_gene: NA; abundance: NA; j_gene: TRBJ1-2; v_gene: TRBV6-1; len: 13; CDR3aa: CASLEGANYGYTF; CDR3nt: TGTGCCAGCTTGGAGGGAGCTAACTATGGCTACACCTTC
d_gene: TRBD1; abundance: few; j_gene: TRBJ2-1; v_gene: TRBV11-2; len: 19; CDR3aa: CASSFSTRDRGRFYNEQFF; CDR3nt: TGTGCCAGCAGCTTTTCGACCCGGGACAGGGGGCGATTCTACAATGAGCAGTTCTTC
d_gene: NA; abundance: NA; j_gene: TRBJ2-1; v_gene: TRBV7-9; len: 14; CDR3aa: CASSLDGFYNEQFF; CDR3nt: TGTGCCAGCAGCTTAGATGGGTTTTACAATGAGCAGTTCTTC
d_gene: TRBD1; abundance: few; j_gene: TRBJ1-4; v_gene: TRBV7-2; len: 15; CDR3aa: CASSSGGTGYEKLFF; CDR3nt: TGTGCCAGCAGCTCCGGAGGGACAGGGTACGAAAAACTGTTTTTT
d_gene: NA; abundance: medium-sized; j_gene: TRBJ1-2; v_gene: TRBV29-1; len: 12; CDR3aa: CSVEDGYYGYTF; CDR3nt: TGCAGCGTTGAAGACGGTTACTATGGCTACACCTTC
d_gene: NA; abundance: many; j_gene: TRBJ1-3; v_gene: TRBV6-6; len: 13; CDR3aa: CASYAELGNTIYF; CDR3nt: TGTGCCAGCTATGCAGAGCTCGGAAACACCATATATTTT
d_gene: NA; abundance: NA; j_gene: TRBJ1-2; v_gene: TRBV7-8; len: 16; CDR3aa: CASSLELAGNNYGYTF; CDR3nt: TGTGCCAGCAGCTTAGAATTGGCAGGGAATAACTATGGCTACACCTTC
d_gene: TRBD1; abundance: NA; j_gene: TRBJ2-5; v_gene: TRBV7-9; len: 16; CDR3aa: CASSLNTDRGGETQYF; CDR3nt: TGTGCCAGCAGCCTAAATACGGACAGGGGAGGGGAGACCCAGTACTTC
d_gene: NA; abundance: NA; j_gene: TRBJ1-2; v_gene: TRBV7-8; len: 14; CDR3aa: CASYHPTRFGGYTF; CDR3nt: TGTGCCAGCTACCACCCGACACGTTTTGGTGGCTACACCTTC
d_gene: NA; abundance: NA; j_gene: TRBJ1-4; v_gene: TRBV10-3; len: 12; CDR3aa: CAISESGEKLFF; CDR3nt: TGTGCCATCAGTGAGTCGGGTGAAAAACTGTTTTTT